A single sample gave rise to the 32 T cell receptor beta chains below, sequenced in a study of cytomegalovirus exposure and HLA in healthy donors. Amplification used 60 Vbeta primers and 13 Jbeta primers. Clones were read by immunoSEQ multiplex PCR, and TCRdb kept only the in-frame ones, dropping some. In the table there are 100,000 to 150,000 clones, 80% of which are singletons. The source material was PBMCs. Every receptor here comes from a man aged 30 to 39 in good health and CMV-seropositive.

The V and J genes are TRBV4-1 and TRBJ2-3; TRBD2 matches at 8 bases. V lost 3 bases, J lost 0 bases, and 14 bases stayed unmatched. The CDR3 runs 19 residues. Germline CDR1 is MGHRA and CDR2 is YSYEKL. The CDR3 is CASSQVLGSGGPSTDTQYF. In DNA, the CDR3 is TGCGCCAGCAGCCAGGTCCTCGGAAGCGGGGGCCCTAGCACAGATACGCAGTATTTT.

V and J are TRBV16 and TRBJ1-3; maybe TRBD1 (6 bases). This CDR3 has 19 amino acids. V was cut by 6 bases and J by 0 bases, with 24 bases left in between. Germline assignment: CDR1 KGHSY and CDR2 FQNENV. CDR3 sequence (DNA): TGTGCCAGCAGGCGCTTAAGAACCGGGACAAGTAACTCTGGAAACACCATATATTTT. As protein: CASRRLRTGTSNSGNTIYF.

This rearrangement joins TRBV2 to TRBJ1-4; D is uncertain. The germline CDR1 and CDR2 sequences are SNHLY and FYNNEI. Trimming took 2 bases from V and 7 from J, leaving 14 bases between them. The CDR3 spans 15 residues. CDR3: CASSESSGGSEKLFF. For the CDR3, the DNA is TGTGCCAGCAGTGAATCGTCCGGAGGGAGTGAAAAACTGTTTTTT.

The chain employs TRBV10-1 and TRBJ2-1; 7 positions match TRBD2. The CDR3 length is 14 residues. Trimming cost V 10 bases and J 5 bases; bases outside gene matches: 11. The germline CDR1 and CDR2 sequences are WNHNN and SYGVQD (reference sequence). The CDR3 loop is CATRDGGGNNEQFF. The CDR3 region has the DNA TGCGCCACCAGGGATGGGGGGGGGAACAATGAGCAGTTCTTC.

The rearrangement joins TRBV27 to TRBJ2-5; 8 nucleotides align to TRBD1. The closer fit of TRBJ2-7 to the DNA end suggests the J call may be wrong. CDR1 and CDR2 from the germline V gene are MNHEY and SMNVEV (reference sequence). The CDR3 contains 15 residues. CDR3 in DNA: TGTGCCAGCAGTTTTTCTGCGACAGGGGCCTACGAGCAGTACTTC. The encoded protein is CASSFSATGAYEQYF.

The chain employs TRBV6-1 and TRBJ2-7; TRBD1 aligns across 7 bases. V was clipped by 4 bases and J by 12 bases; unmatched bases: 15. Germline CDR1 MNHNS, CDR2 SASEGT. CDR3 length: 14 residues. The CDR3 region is CASSAGGQGVGGYF. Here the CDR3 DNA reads TGTGCCAGCAGTGCCGGCGGGCAGGGGGTAGGGGGGTACTTC.

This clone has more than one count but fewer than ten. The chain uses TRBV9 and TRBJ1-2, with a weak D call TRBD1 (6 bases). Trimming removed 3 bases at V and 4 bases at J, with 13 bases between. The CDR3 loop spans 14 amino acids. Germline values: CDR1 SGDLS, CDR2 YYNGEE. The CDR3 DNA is TGTGCCAGCAGCGGAGGGGGGGGATTCTATGGCTACACCTTC. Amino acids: CASSGGGGFYGYTF.

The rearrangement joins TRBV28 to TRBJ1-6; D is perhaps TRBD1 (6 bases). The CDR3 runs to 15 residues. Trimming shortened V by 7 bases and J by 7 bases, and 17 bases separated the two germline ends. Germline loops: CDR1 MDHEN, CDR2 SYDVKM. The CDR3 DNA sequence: TGTGCCAGCAACCTGGGGGCAGGTCGAAATTCACCCCTCCACTTT. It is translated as CASNLGAGRNSPLHF.

DNA for the CDR3: TGCGCCAGCAGCTTGGCGATAGACAGGGGGCTCGACGAGCAGTACTTC. Amino acid sequence: CASSLAIDRGLDEQYF. J is TRBJ2-7 and V is TRBV5-1, with 10 bases identical to TRBD1. In germline, CDR1 is SGHRS, CDR2 YFSETQ. Germline trimming cut 0 bases from V and 5 bases from J; bases unmatched to any gene: 8. The CDR3 has 16 residues. The variable domain in full, completed from reference TRBV5-1 and TRBJ2-7, reads KAGVTQTPRYLIKTRGQQVTLSCSPISGHRSVSWYQQTPGQGLQFLFEYFSETQRNKGNFPGRFSGRQFSNSRSEMNVSTLELGDSALYLCASSLAIDRGLDEQYFGPGTRLTVT.

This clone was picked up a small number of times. The CDR3 here is CSVEDQGTGYTGELFF. The CDR3 DNA reads as TGCAGCGTTGAAGATCAGGGGACAGGGTACACCGGGGAGCTGTTTTTT. The chain combines TRBV29-1 with TRBJ2-2; TRBD1 matches at 9 bases. V trimming: 0 bases; J trimming: 3 bases; junction bases outside the gene matches: 5. Germline assignment: CDR1 SQVTM and CDR2 ANQGSEA. The CDR3 is made up of 16 amino acids.

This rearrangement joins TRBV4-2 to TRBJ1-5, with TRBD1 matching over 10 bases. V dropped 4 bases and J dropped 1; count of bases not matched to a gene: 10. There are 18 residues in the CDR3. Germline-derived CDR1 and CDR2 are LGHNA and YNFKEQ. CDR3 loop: CASSRWERTGGSNQPQHF. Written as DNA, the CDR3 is TGTGCCAGCAGCCGATGGGAAAGGACAGGGGGAAGCAATCAGCCCCAGCATTTT.

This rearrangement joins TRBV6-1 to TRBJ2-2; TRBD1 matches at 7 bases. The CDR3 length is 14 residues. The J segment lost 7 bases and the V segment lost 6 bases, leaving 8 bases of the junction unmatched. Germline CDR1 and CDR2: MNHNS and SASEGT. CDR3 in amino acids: CASRKGQLVGELFF. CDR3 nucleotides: TGTGCCAGCAGGAAGGGACAGTTGGTCGGGGAGCTGTTTTTT.

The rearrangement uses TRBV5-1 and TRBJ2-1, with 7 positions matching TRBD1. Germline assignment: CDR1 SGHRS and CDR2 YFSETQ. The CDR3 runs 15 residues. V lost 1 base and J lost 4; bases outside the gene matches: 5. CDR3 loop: CASSLIGGVYNEQFF. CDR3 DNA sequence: TGCGCCAGCAGCTTGATAGGGGGCGTGTACAATGAGCAGTTCTTC. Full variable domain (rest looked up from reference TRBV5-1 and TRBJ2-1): KAGVTQTPRYLIKTRGQQVTLSCSPISGHRSVSWYQQTPGQGLQFLFEYFSETQRNKGNFPGRFSGRQFSNSRSEMNVSTLELGDSALYLCASSLIGGVYNEQFFGPGTRLTVL.

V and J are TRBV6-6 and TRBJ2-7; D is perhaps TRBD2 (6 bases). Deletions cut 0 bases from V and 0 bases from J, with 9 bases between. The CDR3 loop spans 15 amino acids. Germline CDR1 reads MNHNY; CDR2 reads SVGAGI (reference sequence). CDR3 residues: CASSYSGGSSYEQYF. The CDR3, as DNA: TGTGCCAGCAGTTACTCAGGAGGGAGCTCCTACGAGCAGTACTTC.

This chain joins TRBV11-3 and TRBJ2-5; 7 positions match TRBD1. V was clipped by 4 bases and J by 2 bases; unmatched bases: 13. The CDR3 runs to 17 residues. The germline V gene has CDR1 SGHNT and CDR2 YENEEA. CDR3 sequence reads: CASSSTRTGVGQETQYF. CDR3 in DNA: TGTGCCAGCAGCTCTACCAGGACAGGAGTGGGACAAGAGACCCAGTACTTC.

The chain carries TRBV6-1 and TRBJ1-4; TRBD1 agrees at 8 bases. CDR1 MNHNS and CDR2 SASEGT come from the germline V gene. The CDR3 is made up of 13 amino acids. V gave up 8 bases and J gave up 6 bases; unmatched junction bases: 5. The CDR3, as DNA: TGTGCCAGCTATGACAGGGGTTATGAAAAACTGTTTTTT. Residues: CASYDRGYEKLFF.

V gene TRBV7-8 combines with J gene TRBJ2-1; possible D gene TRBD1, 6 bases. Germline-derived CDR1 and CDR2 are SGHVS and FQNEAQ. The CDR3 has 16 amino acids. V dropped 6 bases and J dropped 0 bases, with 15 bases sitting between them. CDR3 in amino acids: CASRSGTKSSYNEQFF. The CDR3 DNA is TGTGCCAGCAGGTCCGGGACAAAGAGCTCCTACAATGAGCAGTTCTTC.

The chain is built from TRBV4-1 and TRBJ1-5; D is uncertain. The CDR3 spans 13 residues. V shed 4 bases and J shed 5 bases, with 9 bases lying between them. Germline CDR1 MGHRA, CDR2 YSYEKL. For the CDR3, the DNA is TGCGCCAGCAGCCTAGTACGGGATCAGCCCCAGCATTTT. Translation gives CASSLVRDQPQHF.

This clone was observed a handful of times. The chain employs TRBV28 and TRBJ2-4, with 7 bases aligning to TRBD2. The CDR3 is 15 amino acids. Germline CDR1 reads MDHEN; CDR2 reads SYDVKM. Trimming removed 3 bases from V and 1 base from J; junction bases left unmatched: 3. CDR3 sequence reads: CASSLGGEAKNIQYF. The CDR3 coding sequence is TGTGCCAGCAGTTTGGGGGGGGAGGCCAAAAACATTCAGTACTTC. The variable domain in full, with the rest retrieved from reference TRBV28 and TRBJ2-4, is DVKVTQSSRYLVKRTGEKVFLECVQDMDHENMFWYRQDPGLGLRLIYFSYDVKMKEKGDIPEGYSVSREKKERFSLILESASTNQTSMYLCASSLGGEAKNIQYFGAGTRLSVL.

CDR3 in amino acids: CASSLGLMTSENTGELFF. The CDR3 DNA reads as TGTGCCAGCAGCTTAGGCTTGATGACTAGCGAGAACACCGGGGAGCTGTTTTTT. The genes are TRBV13 and TRBJ2-2, with TRBD2 identical over 8 bases. After removal of 0 bases from V and 1 base from J, the junction contained 7 bases not matched to a gene. The CDR3 consists of 18 residues. CDR1 is PRHDT and CDR2 is FYEKMQ in the germline V gene (reference sequence).

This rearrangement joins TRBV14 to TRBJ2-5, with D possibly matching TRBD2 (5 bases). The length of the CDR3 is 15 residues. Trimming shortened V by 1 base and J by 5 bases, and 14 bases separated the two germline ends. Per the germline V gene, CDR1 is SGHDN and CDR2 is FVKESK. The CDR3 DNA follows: TGTGCCAGCAGCCAAGGGACTGCGCGGTGGGAGACCCAGTACTTC. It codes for CASSQGTARWETQYF.

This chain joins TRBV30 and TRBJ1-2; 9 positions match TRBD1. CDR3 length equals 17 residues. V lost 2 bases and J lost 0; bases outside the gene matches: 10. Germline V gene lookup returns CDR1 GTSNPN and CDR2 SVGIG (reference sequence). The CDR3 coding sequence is TGTGCCTGGAGTCAAGGGACAGGGAGTTCCGCTAACTATGGCTACACCTTC. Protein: CAWSQGTGSSANYGYTF. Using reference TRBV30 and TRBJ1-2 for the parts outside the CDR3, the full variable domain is SQTIHQWPATLVQPVGSPLSLECTVEGTSNPNLYWYRQAAGRGLQLLFYSVGIGQISSEVPQNLSASRPQDRQFILSSKKLLLSDSGFYLCAWSQGTGSSANYGYTFGSGTRLTVV.

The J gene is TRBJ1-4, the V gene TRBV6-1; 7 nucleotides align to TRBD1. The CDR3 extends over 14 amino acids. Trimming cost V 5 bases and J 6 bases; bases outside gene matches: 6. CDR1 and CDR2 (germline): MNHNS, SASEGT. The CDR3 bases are TGTGCCAGCAGTACGAGGGGGCCGGATGAAAAACTGTTTTTT. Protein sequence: CASSTRGPDEKLFF.

CDR3 amino acids: CASRETGGGGYTF. The DNA of the CDR3 is TGTGCCAGCAGAGAAACAGGGGGCGGTGGCTACACCTTC. This rearrangement joins TRBV28 to TRBJ1-2, with 9 bases aligning to TRBD1. Per the germline V gene, CDR1 is MDHEN and CDR2 is SYDVKM. There are 13 residues in the CDR3. The V segment lost 6 bases and the J segment 7 bases; nucleotides outside the gene matches: 6.

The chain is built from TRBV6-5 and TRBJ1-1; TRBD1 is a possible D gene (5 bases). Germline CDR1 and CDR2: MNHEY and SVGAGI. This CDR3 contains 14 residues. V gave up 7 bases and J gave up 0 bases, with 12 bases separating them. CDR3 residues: CASIRGPMNTEAFF. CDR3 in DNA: TGTGCCAGCATAAGGGGCCCTATGAACACTGAAGCTTTCTTT.

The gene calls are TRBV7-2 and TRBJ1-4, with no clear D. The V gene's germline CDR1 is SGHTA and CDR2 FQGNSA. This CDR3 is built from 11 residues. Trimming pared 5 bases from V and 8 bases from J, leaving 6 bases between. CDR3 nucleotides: TGTGCCAGCAGCAATCTAGAAAAACTGTTTTTT. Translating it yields CASSNLEKLFF. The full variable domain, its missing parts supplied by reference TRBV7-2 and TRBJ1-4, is GAGVSQSPSNKVTEKGKDVELRCDPISGHTALYWYRQSLGQGLEFLIYFQGNSAPDKSGLPSDRFSAERTGGSVSTLTIQRTQQEDSAVYLCASSNLEKLFFGSGTQLSVL.

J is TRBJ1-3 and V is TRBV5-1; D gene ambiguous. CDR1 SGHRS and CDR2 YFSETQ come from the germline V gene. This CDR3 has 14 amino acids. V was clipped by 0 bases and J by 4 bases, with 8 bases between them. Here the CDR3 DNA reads TGCGCCAGCAGCTTGGATCCAGGAGGAAACACCATATATTTT. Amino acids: CASSLDPGGNTIYF.

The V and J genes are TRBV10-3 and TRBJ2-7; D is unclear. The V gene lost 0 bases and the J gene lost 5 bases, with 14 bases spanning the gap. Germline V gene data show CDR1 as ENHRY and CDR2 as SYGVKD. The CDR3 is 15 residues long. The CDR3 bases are TGTGCCATCAGTGAGTCTAGCTTCCTTCCCCACGAGCAGTACTTC. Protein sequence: CAISESSFLPHEQYF.

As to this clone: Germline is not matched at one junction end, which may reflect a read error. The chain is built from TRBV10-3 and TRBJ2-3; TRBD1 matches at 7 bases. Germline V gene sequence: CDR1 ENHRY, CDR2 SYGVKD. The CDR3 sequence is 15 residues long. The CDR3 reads CAIRSITGVPDMQYF. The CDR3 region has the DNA TGTGCCATCAGGAGTATTACAGGGGTCCCAGATATGCAGTATTTT.

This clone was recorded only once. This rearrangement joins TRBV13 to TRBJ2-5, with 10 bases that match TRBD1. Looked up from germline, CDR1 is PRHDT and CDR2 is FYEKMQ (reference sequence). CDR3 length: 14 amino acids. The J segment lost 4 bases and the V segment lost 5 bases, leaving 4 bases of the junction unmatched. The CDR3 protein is CASSGDRGRETQYF. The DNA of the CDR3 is TGTGCCAGCAGCGGCGACAGGGGGCGAGAGACCCAGTACTTC. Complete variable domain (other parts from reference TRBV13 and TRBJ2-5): AAGVIQSPRHLIKEKRETATLKCYPIPRHDTVYWYQQGPGQDPQFLISFYEKMQSDKGSIPDRFSAQQFSDYHSELNMSSLELGDSALYFCASSGDRGRETQYFGPGTRLLVL.

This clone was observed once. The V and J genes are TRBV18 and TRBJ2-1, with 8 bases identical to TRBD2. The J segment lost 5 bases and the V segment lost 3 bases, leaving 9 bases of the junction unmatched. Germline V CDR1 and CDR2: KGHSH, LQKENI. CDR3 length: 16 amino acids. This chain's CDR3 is CASSPTGTRTNNEQFF. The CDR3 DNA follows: TGTGCCAGCTCACCGACCGGGACTAGGACCAACAATGAGCAGTTCTTC.

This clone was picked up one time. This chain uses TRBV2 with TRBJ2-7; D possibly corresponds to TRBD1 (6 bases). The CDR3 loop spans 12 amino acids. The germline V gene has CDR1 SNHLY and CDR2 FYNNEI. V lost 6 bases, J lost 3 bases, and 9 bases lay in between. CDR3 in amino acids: CASRRGSYEQYF. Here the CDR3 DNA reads TGTGCCAGCAGAAGGGGGAGCTACGAGCAGTACTTC.